This is a list of T cell receptor beta chains from one sample in a study of blood T cell repertoires in COVID-19. Measured with immunoSEQ multiplex PCR; TCRdb has only the in-frame clones, and not every one. This table holds 190,000 or so clones, approximately 90% found once. The sample consisted of PBMCs or T cells enriched from blood (not recorded which). The source is a woman aged 25 to 39 who had recovered from COVID-19. Both conserved end residues are part of each CDR3. The order of the fields is V gene, J gene, D gene, clone size, CDR3 DNA, CDR3 protein. The D gene is left open where the match is weak. Only some rows state a clone size, as once, few, many or a class for expanded clones.

>TRBV4-1|TRBJ1-5|.|.
TGCGCCAGCAGCCCAGAGGCAGACTCCAATCAGCCCCAGCATTTT
CASSPEADSNQPQHF
>TRBV27|TRBJ1-4|.|.
TGTGCCAGCAGTTTATCTCCTAGGGGGACTAATGAAAAACTGTTTTTT
CASSLSPRGTNEKLFF
>TRBV5-6|TRBJ2-3|.|once
TGTGCCAGCAGCTTGGGGGCGCCCACAGATACGCAGTATTTT
CASSLGAPTDTQYF
>TRBV5-4|TRBJ2-3|TRBD2|.
TGTGCCAGCAGCTCCGGGACTAGCGGATTCACAGATACGCAGTATTTT
CASSSGTSGFTDTQYF
>TRBV11-2|TRBJ1-3|.|.
TGTGCCAGCAGCTTATCCTCAGGGGCTGGAAACACCATATATTTT
CASSLSSGAGNTIYF
>TRBV2|TRBJ2-5|.|.
TGTGCCAGCAGTGAAGTCCAGGGTGAGACCCAGTACTTC
CASSEVQGETQYF
>TRBV5-1|TRBJ1-6|.|.
TGCGCCAGCAGCTTACAGGATGGTAATTCACCCCTCCACTTT
CASSLQDGNSPLHF
>TRBV7-6|TRBJ1-2|.|.
TGTGCCAGCAGCTTAGCAGGGGACTATGGCTACACCTTC
CASSLAGDYGYTF
>TRBV10-3|TRBJ1-2|.|.
TGTGCCATCAAGGAAGATCAGGGTTCCTATGGCTACACCTTC
CAIKEDQGSYGYTF
>TRBV14|TRBJ1-3|.|few
TGTGCCAGCAGCACGCGGGGGGGCTTTGGAAACACCATATATTTT
CASSTRGGFGNTIYF
>TRBV19|TRBJ1-2|TRBD1|.
TGTGCCAGTAGTCCACGACAGGGGGGGGACTATGGCTACACCTTC
CASSPRQGGDYGYTF
>TRBV7-3|TRBJ1-1|.|.
TGTGCCAGCAGCTTAGCCAGACAGTACACTGAAGCTTTCTTT
CASSLARQYTEAFF
>TRBV28|TRBJ1-1|.|.
TGTGCCAGCGGGGGACATATGAACACTGAAGCTTTCTTT
CASGGHMNTEAFF
>TRBV11-2|TRBJ2-3|.|.
TGTGCCAGCAGCTTACTTAGAGATACGCAGTATTTT
CASSLLRDTQYF
>TRBV20-1|TRBJ1-1|.|.
TGCAGTGCTAGTATACCGGGAAACACTGAAGCTTTCTTT
CSASIPGNTEAFF
>TRBV6-5|TRBJ1-2|TRBD1|.
TGTGCCAGCAGTCGGGACAGGCGATATGGCTACACCTTC
CASSRDRRYGYTF
>TRBV9|TRBJ1-6|TRBD1|.
TGTGCCAGCAGCCACAATGACAGGGGCTCCTATAATTCACCCCTCCACTTT
CASSHNDRGSYNSPLHF
>TRBV18|TRBJ1-4|.|.
TGTGCCAGCTCACCGGACAGCTCTAATGAAAAACTGTTTTTT
CASSPDSSNEKLFF
>TRBV4-3|TRBJ1-1|.|.
TGCGCCAGCAGCCAAGTCACGGGAGTCGAAGCTTTCTTT
CASSQVTGVEAFF
>TRBV7-2|TRBJ1-1|TRBD1|once
TGTGCCAGCAGCCCGGGACAGGGTTTGAACACTGAAGCTTTCTTT
CASSPGQGLNTEAFF
>TRBV27|TRBJ2-5|TRBD2|.
TGTGCCAGCAGTTCTAGCGGGGGCACCGGTGAGACCCAGTACTTC
CASSSSGGTGETQYF
>TRBV10-3|TRBJ2-1|TRBD2|.
TGTGCCATCAGCCCGGGACTAGCGGGCGGGAAGCAGTTCTTC
CAISPGLAGGKQFF
>TRBV19|TRBJ2-2|.|.
TGTGCCAGTAGTATAACAGCTAACACCGGGGAGCTGTTTTTT
CASSITANTGELFF
>TRBV3-1/TRBV3-2|TRBJ2-5|TRBD1|.
TGTGCCAGCAGCCCACTCAAGACAGGGTTGGGATACTTC
CASSPLKTGLGYF
>TRBV19|TRBJ1-5|.|few
TGTGCCAGTACCCCTTATCCGAATCAGCCCCAGCATTTT
CASTPYPNQPQHF
>TRBV19|TRBJ2-5|.|once
TGTGCCAGTACCTCGGACACCTACCCAGAGACCCAGTACTTC
CASTSDTYPETQYF
>TRBV30|TRBJ1-5|TRBD1|.
TGTGCCTGGTCCGTGGGACAGGGGCATCAGCCCCAGCATTTT
CAWSVGQGHQPQHF
>TRBV2|TRBJ2-1|.|.
TGTGCCAGCAGGGACTCTCATTACTCCAATGAGCAGTTCTTC
CASRDSHYSNEQFF
>TRBV14|TRBJ1-2|TRBD1|.
TGTGCCAGCAGCCCGCTGGGACAGGGTCTTTATGGCTACACCTTC
CASSPLGQGLYGYTF
>TRBV19|TRBJ2-3|TRBD2|.
TGTGCCAGTAGTAGGAGACTTAGCGGGGGGACTTTCACAGATACGCAGTATTTT
CASSRRLSGGTFTDTQYF
>TRBV11-1|TRBJ2-1|.|.
TGTGCCAGCAGCTACTCCGGGAGTAGTGAGCAGTTCTTC
CASSYSGSSEQFF
>TRBV10-3|TRBJ2-3|TRBD1|.
TGTGCCATCAGTGATGACAGGGGCAGCACAGATACGCAGTATTTT
CAISDDRGSTDTQYF
>TRBV9|TRBJ2-3|TRBD2|.
TGTGCCAGCAGCTTCCGAGGACCCCTAGCGGCCACAGATACGCAGTATTTT
CASSFRGPLAATDTQYF
>TRBV21-1|TRBJ1-5|.|.
TGTGCCAGCAGCAGACTGACAGGGCCTCAGCCCCAGCATTTT
CASSRLTGPQPQHF
>TRBV2|TRBJ2-7|.|.
TGTGCCAGCAGTGAAGAGGGGGGGCGGAATGGCGAGCAGTACTTC
CASSEEGGRNGEQYF
>TRBV7-2|TRBJ1-5|.|.
TGTGCCAGTACTAATAGCAATCAGCCCCAGCATTTT
CASTNSNQPQHF
>TRBV19|TRBJ2-1|TRBD2|once
TGTGCCAGTAGTAACCGGGTACAGTCGGGGGGTGAGCAGTTCTTC
CASSNRVQSGGEQFF
>TRBV6-5|TRBJ1-1|TRBD1|.
TGTGCCAGCAGTAGCCGGGACAGGGGCACAATTGAAGCTTTCTTT
CASSSRDRGTIEAFF
>TRBV7-2|TRBJ1-6|.|.
TGTGCCAGCAGCCCCCTGGGAGGTACCAATTCACCCCTCCACTTT
CASSPLGGTNSPLHF
>TRBV29-1|TRBJ2-2|.|.
TGCAGCGTTGGGGCGCAGGGGAACACCGGGGAGCTGTTTTTT
CSVGAQGNTGELFF
>TRBV28|TRBJ1-5|.|.
TGTGCCAGCAGTTTAATTCAGCAGGGTACTCAGCCCCAGCATTTT
CASSLIQQGTQPQHF
>TRBV18|TRBJ2-5|TRBD1|.
TGTGCCAGCTCACCCGACAGGGGTTGGGAGACCCAGTACTTC
CASSPDRGWETQYF
>TRBV29-1|TRBJ1-1|TRBD1|.
TGCAGCGTTGAAGAAATAGCGGGACAGGGAGGCACTGAAGCTTTCTTT
CSVEEIAGQGGTEAFF
>TRBV18|TRBJ1-1|.|.
TGTGCCAGCTCACCGGACAGTAAGAACACTGAAGCTTTCTTT
CASSPDSKNTEAFF
>TRBV20-1|TRBJ1-1|.|.
TGCAGTGCCAGAGTTCGGGGTACGTGTTTCTTT
CSARVRGTCFF